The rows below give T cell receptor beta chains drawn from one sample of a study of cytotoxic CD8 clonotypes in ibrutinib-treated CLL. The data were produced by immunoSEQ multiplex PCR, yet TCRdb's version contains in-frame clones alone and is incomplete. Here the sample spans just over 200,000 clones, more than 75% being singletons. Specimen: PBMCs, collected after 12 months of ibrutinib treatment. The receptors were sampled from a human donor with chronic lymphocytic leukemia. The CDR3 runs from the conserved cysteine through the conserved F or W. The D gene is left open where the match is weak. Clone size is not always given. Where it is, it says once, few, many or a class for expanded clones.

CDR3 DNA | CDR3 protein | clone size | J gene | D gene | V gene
TGTGCCAGCAGCCCCAGCGGGGGGGCCTCCTACGAGCAGTACTTC | CASSPSGGASYEQYF | . | TRBJ2-7 | TRBD2 | TRBV9
TGCGCCAGCACCCCCGATGGACAGCACTCCTACGAGCAGTACTTC | CASTPDGQHSYEQYF | . | TRBJ2-7 | . | TRBV5-1
TGTGCCACCAGCCGACTACCGAACACTGAAGCTTTCTTT | CATSRLPNTEAFF | few | TRBJ1-1 | . | TRBV15
TGTGCCAGCAGTTGCCACGACAGGGTGGACTATGGCTACACCTTC | CASSCHDRVDYGYTF | . | TRBJ1-2 | TRBD1 | TRBV6-7
TGTGCCAGCACCTTTCCCCAGACAGGGCCTAATGAAAAACTGTTTTTT | CASTFPQTGPNEKLFF | . | TRBJ1-4 | TRBD1 | TRBV2
TGTGCCAGCAGTGAAGAAGAGACCCAGTACTTC | CASSEEETQYF | few | TRBJ2-5 | . | TRBV2
TGCGCCAGCAGCTTCACCGGGACTAGCGACCACACAGATACGCAGTATTTT | CASSFTGTSDHTDTQYF | . | TRBJ2-3 | TRBD2 | TRBV5-1
TGTGCCAGTAGCTCGACAGGGGTGGAAAAACTGTTTTTT | CASSSTGVEKLFF | few | TRBJ1-4 | TRBD1 | TRBV19
TGTGCCAGCAGTGATTATTGGGACAGCTATGGCTACACCTTC | CASSDYWDSYGYTF | . | TRBJ1-2 | TRBD1 | TRBV2
TGCGCCAGCAGCTCGACAGGGTCGAGCACCGGGGAGCTGTTTTTT | CASSSTGSSTGELFF | . | TRBJ2-2 | TRBD1 | TRBV5-1
TGTGCCAGCAGCTCAGGGGGCACTCTCACAGATACGCAGTATTTT | CASSSGGTLTDTQYF | . | TRBJ2-3 | TRBD1 | TRBV13